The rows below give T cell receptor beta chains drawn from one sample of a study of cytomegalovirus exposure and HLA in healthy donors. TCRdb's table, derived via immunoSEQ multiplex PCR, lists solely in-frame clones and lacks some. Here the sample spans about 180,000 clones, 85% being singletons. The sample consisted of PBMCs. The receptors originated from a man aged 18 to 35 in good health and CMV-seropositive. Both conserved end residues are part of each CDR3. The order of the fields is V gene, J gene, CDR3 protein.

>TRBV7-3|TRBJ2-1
CASSLIAANNEQFF
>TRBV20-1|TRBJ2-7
CSAYQGDGQYF
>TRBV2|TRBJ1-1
CASRSINTEAFF
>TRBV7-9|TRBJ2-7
CASSLSIGVPAYEQYF
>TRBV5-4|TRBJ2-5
CASSLDDRQETQYF
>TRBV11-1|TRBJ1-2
CASSSPEDGNYGYTF
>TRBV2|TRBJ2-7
CASTRDRLSYEQYF
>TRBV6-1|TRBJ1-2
CASSYGVSLDGYTF
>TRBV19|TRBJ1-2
CASSVTLSGGYTF
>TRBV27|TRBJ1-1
CASSFAGQGPDYTEAFF
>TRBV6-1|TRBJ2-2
CASSEWRRGGSPGTGELFF
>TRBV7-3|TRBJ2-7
CASSLRGRGTSYEQYF
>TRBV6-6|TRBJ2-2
CASSIGIAGVTGELFF
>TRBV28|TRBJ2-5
CASSFNSGGLQETQYF
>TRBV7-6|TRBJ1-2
CASSLSAWGRQGAEDGYTF
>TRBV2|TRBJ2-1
CASSGVTSFKNEQFF
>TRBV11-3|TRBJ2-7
CASSRQGYTYEQYF
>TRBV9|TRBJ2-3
CASSVDRGSGTDTQYF
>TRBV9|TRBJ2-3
CASSPWVGPTDTQYF
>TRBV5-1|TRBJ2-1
CASRSGTGGDEQFF
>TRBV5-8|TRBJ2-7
CASSLGDFSYEQYF
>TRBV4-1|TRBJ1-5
CASSQDVGRGGNQPQHF
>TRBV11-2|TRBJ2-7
CASTDYSSYEQYF
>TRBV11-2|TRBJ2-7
CASSPRGGLAGSTYEQYF
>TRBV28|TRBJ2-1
CASSSIQAFEQFF
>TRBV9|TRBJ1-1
CASTREQNTEAFF
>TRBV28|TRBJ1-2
CASSPTNRGPPGYTF
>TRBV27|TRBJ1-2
CASSLGGANGYTF
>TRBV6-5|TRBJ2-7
CASSYRGAYEQYF
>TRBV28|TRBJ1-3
CASSLRAGPNSGNTIYF
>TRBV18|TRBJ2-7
CASSGGGQGPYEQYF
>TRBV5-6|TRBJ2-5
CASSGETQYF
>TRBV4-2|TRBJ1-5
CASSQSARRDNQPQHF
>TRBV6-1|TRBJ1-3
CASSAPGQGFSGNTIYF
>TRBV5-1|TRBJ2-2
CASSPPGTGELFF
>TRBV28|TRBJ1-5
CASSFDRNNQPQHF
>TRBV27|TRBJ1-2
CASSLQQGFAYGYTF
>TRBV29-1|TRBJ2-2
CSVGHSTQNTGELFF
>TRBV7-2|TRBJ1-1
CASLGSLNTEAFF
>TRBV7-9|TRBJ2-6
CAIITPQGLISGANVLTF
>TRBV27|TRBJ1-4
CASPLPHSSSGEKLFF
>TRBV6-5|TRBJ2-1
CASSYSDSNEQFF
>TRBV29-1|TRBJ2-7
CSVGKGQGYEQYF
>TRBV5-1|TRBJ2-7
CASRRLAGDYEQYF
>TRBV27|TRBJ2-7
CASSPGTVFYEQYF
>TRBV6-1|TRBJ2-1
CASSGLAGGPANEQFF
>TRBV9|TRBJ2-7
CASSVGGGYNEQYF
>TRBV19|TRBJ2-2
CASSIDLRQAMGGELFF
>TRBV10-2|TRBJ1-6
CASSETGGNSPLHF